Listed below are T cell receptor beta chains from one sample, sequenced in a study of T cell responses to AZD1222 COVID-19 vaccine. Here immunoSEQ multiplex PCR was the method, and the copy in TCRdb shows in-frame clones only, minus some. The sample includes about 180,000 clones, approximately 94% seen only once; the top ten take roughly 1.5%. Specimen: peripheral blood, collected 28 days after the second AZD1222 dose. These TCRs come from an adult who received the AZD1222 COVID-19 vaccine. CDR3s include the opening cysteine and the closing phenylalanine or tryptophan. The order of the fields is J gene, clone size, V gene, D gene, CDR3 protein, CDR3 DNA. D genes are given only for firm matches. The size of a clone is reported for some rows only, either as once, few or many, or as a class for expanded clones.

TRBJ1-2 | NA | TRBV25-1 | NA | CASSDRSREGYGYTF | TGTGCCAGCAGTGATCGGAGCAGGGAGGGATATGGCTACACCTTC
TRBJ2-1 | NA | TRBV12-3/TRBV12-4 | NA | CASSFVGYNEQFF | TGTGCCAGCAGTTTTGTTGGATACAATGAGCAGTTCTTC
TRBJ1-6 | NA | TRBV4-1 | TRBD1 | CASSPRDRDGSPLHF | TGCGCCAGCAGCCCCCGGGACAGGGATGGATCACCCCTCCACTTT
TRBJ1-2 | NA | TRBV6-5 | NA | CASRPDGAGGYTF | TGTGCCAGTCGGCCTGATGGGGCTGGTGGCTACACCTTC
TRBJ1-2 | NA | TRBV3-1/TRBV3-2 | NA | CASRGNYGYTF | TGTGCCAGTCGGGGGAACTATGGCTACACCTTC
TRBJ1-5 | NA | TRBV27 | NA | CASSLRDSNQPQHF | TGTGCCAGCAGTTTAAGAGATAGCAATCAGCCCCAGCATTTT
TRBJ2-7 | NA | TRBV28 | TRBD2 | CASSLLRAGGEQYF | TGTGCCAGCAGTTTATTGCGAGCGGGGGGCGAGCAGTACTTC
TRBJ1-3 | once | TRBV29-1 | NA | CSVEGAGGNTIYF | TGCAGCGTTGAAGGTGCAGGTGGAAACACCATATATTTT
TRBJ2-7 | NA | TRBV24-1 | TRBD2 | CATSDRGGRLYEQYF | TGTGCCACCAGTGATAGAGGCGGGAGGCTCTACGAGCAGTACTTC
TRBJ1-4 | once | TRBV4-2 | TRBD1 | CASCGTGDREKLFF | TGTGCCAGCTGTGGGACAGGGGATCGTGAAAAACTGTTTTTT
TRBJ1-4 | NA | TRBV6-6 | NA | CASSYPGQTNEKLFF | TGTGCCAGCAGTTACCCTGGACAAACTAATGAAAAACTGTTTTTT
TRBJ2-1 | NA | TRBV11-2 | NA | CASSPERGEQFF | TGTGCCAGCAGCCCTGAAAGAGGGGAGCAGTTCTTC
TRBJ1-4 | NA | TRBV28 | NA | CASSLIREAEKLFF | TGTGCCAGCAGTTTGATCAGAGAGGCTGAAAAACTGTTTTTT
TRBJ2-7 | NA | TRBV5-1 | NA | CASSLVGLHEQYF | TGCGCCAGCAGCTTGGTGGGGTTACACGAGCAGTACTTC
TRBJ2-5 | NA | TRBV28 | NA | CASSPAHQETQYF | TGTGCCAGCAGCCCGGCGCACCAAGAGACCCAGTACTTC
TRBJ2-6 | NA | TRBV5-1 | NA | CASSMMPGPGARANVLTF | TGCGCCAGCAGCATGATGCCGGGGCCCGGGGCGAGGGCCAACGTCCTGACTTTC
TRBJ2-3 | NA | TRBV27 | TRBD2 | CASSSGTRPADTQYF | TGTGCCAGCAGTTCCGGGACTAGACCCGCAGATACGCAGTATTTT
TRBJ1-3 | NA | TRBV7-8 | NA | CASSARSNSGNTIYF | TGTGCCAGCAGCGCACGTTCGAATTCTGGAAACACCATATATTTT
TRBJ2-5 | NA | TRBV12-5 | TRBD2 | CASGLRLAGPQETQYF | TGTGCTAGTGGTTTGAGGCTAGCGGGGCCACAAGAGACCCAGTACTTC
TRBJ1-3 | NA | TRBV28 | TRBD1 | CASWDRVSGNTIYF | TGTGCCAGCTGGGACAGGGTATCTGGAAACACCATATATTTT
TRBJ2-3 | once | TRBV6-2/TRBV6-3 | NA | CASSYGAVTDTQYF | TGTGCCAGCAGTTACGGAGCGGTCACAGATACGCAGTATTTT
TRBJ2-7 | NA | TRBV18 | TRBD1 | CASSPDRALEQYF | TGTGCCAGCTCACCGGACAGGGCCCTGGAGCAGTACTTC
TRBJ2-7 | NA | TRBV3-1/TRBV3-2 | TRBD1 | CASSQGGTGGISYEQYF | TGTGCCAGCAGCCAAGGGGGGACAGGGGGGATCTCCTACGAGCAGTACTTC
TRBJ2-1 | NA | TRBV6-2/TRBV6-3 | NA | CASSSSKQFF | TGTGCCAGCAGTTCTAGTAAGCAGTTCTTC
TRBJ2-7 | NA | TRBV5-1 | NA | CASSFSGTHEQYF | TGCGCCAGCAGCTTCTCAGGGACCCACGAGCAGTACTTC
TRBJ2-3 | NA | TRBV15 | NA | CATSRDVSETQYF | TGTGCCACCAGCAGAGATGTCAGCGAAACGCAGTATTTT
TRBJ2-1 | NA | TRBV5-4 | TRBD2 | CASSQTPSGSLSEQFF | TGTGCCAGCAGCCAGACCCCCAGCGGGAGTCTCAGTGAGCAGTTCTTC
TRBJ2-7 | NA | TRBV27 | TRBD1 | CASSLLPGQGAREQYF | TGTGCCAGCAGTCTCCTACCAGGACAGGGGGCGCGGGAGCAGTACTTC
TRBJ1-6 | NA | TRBV27 | NA | CASSLSSSYNSPLHF | TGTGCCAGCAGTTTATCCAGCTCCTATAATTCACCCCTCCACTTT